The entry below gives a single T cell receptor beta chain sequence along with its context. Its binding antigen is unknown. Per-base quality was not reported, and no clone a single base away is much larger than it. The data were obtained in a study of post-analysis software for immune sequencing data (dated by TCRdb to about 2015). Notes on the research overall: The recorded disease courses included relapsing-remitting, secondary progressive and progressive-relapsing multiple sclerosis, and some patients had no subtype annotation. Patient repertoires were compared against roughly 12 previously published healthy control repertoires from donors aged about 6 to 25 years. A subset of samples was prepared in parallel using single-end sample barcoding, then pooled and co-amplified after Illumina adapter ligation. General study outcomes and caveats: Direct clustering with F measure showed strong co-clustering of samples prepared in the same batch, prompting a batch-effect correction. Normalized Chao1 diversity was significantly lower in multiple sclerosis patients than controls, suggesting substantial peripheral T-cell clonal expansion. The multiple sclerosis patient group was slightly younger than the control group.

Preparation of the library involved PCR. The sequencer was an Illumina HiSeq 2500. Unique molecular identifiers were incorporated into TCR beta cDNA libraries to reduce PCR and sequencing biases. Some 500,000 cDNA molecules were obtained per 1 to 10 million input T cells, so each molecule approximated one T cell. The patient libraries were prepared and sequenced with the same protocol used for the earlier healthy control dataset. Within a given batch, samples were prepared together, multiplexed and sequenced on the same HiSeq lane. On the authors' methods: Raw barcoded reads were processed with MIGEC, and single-read molecular identifier groups were discarded before consensus assembly and CDR3 extraction. VDJtools was used for post-analysis of the clonotype tables, and diversity was normalized by down-sampling every dataset to the size of the smallest sample. To correct batch-related cross-sample contamination, repertoire overlap clustering matched CDR3 amino acid sequences but not nucleotide sequences. TCRdb itself trimmed the public reads at Q25 with fastp, ran MiXCR and retained productive beta chains. One record per CDR3 amino acid sequence lists the most common genes and DNA. TCRdb, not the authors, supplied the V and J calls. The sample data list 650,000 to 900,000 distinct CDR3 sequences, and just over 45% of these were observed just once. The leading ten clones occupy 4% to 5% of the sample.

TCR beta repertoires were profiled from peripheral blood of under 15 young patients with multiple sclerosis to demonstrate the VDJtools post-analysis software. The multiple sclerosis patients were children and adolescents ranging in age from about 6 to 17 years. Specimen: blood. The clonotype was recovered from a girl aged 10 to 17 with multiple sclerosis.

The CDR3 sequence is CSARAPGLAGEQYF. At the DNA level, the sequence is TGCAGTGCTAGAGCACCGGGACTAGCGGGCGAGCAGTACTTC. Here the chain combines TRBV20-1 and TRBJ2-5; 12 nucleotides in the junction match TRBD2. The J call is doubtful: the DNA matches TRBJ2-7 better. The germline V gene encodes CDR1 DFQATT and CDR2 SNEGSKA (reference sequence). The CDR3 runs 14 residues from the cysteine to the phenylalanine. Only the CDR3 part of the read is kept: 42 bases, read in frame from the first base.